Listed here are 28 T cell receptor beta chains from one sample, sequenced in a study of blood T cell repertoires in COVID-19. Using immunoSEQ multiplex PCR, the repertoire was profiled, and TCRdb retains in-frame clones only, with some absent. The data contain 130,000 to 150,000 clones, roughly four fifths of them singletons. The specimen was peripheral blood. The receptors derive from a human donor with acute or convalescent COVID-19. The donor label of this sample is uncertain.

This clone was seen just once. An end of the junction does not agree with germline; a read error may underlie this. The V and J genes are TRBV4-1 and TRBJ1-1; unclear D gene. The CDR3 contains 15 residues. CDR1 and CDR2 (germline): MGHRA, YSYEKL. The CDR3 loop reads CASSQAYTKNTEAFF. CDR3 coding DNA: TGCGCCAGCAGTCAAGCTTATACTAAGAACACTGAAGCTTTCTTT.

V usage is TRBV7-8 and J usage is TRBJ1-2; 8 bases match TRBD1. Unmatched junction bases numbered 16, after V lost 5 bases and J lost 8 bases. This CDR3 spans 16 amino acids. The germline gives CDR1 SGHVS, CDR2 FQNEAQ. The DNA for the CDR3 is TGTGCCAGCAGCCCCCGGACAGGGAAGATAGCGGAGGGCTACACCTTC. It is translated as CASSPRTGKIAEGYTF.

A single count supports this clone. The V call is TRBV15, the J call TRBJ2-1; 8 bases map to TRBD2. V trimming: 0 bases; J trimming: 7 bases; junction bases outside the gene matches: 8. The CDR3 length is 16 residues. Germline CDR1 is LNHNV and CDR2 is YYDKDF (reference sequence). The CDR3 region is CATSRDNGGARNEQFF. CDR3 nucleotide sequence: TGTGCCACCAGCAGAGATAACGGGGGGGCCAGGAATGAGCAGTTCTTC.

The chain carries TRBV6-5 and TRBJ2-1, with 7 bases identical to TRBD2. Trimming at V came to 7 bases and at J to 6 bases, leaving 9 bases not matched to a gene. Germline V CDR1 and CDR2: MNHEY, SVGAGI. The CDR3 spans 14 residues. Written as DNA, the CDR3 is TGTGCCAGCACTCCATTGGGAGGGCTCAATGAGCAGTTCTTC. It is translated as CASTPLGGLNEQFF.

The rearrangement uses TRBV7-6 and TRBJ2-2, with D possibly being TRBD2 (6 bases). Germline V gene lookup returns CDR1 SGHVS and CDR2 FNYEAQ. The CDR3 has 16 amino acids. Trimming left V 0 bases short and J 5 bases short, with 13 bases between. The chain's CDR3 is CASSLAEEGKTGELFF. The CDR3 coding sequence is TGTGCCAGCAGCTTAGCGGAGGAGGGGAAGACCGGGGAGCTGTTTTTT. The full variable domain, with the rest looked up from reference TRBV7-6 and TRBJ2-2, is GAGVSQSPRYKVTKRGQDVALRCDPISGHVSLYWYRQALGQGPEFLTYFNYEAQQDKSGLPNDRFSAERPEGSISTLTIQRTEQRDSAMYRCASSLAEEGKTGELFFGEGSRLTVL.

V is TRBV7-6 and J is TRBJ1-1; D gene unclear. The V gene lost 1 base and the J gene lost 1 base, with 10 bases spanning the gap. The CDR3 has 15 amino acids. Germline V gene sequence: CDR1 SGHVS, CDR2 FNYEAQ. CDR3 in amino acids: CASSLGVEGNTEAFF. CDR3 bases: TGTGCCAGCAGCTTAGGCGTAGAGGGGAACACTGAAGCTTTCTTT.

DNA of the CDR3: TGTGCCAGCAGTGTTGCAACCCTCAGAGATACGCAGTATTTT. As protein: CASSVATLRDTQYF. This chain joins TRBV25-1 and TRBJ2-3, with D unresolved. With 4 bases removed from V and 5 bases from J, the gap between germline ends came to 13 bases. The CDR3 consists of 14 residues. Germline lookup yields CDR1 MGHDK and CDR2 SYGVNS.

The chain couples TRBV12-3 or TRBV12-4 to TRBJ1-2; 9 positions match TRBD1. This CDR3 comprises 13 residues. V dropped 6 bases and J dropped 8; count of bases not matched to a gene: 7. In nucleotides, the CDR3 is TGTGCCAGCAGCCTCGGGACAGGGTACGGCTACACCTTC. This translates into CASSLGTGYGYTF.

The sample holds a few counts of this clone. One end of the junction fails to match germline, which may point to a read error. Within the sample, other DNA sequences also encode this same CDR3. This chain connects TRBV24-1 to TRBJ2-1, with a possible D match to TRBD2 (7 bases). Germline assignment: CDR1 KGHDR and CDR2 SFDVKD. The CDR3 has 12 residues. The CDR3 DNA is TGTGCCACGAGTGAGGGGGGGTATGAGCAGTTCTTC. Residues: CATSEGGYEQFF.

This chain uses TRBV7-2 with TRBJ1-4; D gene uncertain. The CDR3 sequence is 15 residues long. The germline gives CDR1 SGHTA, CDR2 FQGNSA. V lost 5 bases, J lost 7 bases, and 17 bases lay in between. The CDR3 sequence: CASSPIREKSEKLFF. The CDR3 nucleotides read TGTGCCAGCAGCCCTATCCGGGAGAAGAGTGAAAAACTGTTTTTT. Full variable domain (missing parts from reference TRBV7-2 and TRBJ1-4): GAGVSQSPSNKVTEKGKDVELRCDPISGHTALYWYRQSLGQGLEFLIYFQGNSAPDKSGLPSDRFSAERTGGSVSTLTIQRTQQEDSAVYLCASSPIREKSEKLFFGSGTQLSVL.

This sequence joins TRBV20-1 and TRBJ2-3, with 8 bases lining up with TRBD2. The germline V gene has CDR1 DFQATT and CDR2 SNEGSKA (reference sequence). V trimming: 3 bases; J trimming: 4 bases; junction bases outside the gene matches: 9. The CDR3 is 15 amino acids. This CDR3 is CSASRGGRGADTQYF. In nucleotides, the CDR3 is TGCAGTGCTAGTCGCGGGGGGAGAGGTGCAGATACGCAGTATTTT.

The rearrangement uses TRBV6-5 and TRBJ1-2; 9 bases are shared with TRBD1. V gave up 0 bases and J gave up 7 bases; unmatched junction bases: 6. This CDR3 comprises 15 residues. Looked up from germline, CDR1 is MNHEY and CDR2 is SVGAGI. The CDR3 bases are TGTGCCAGCAGTTACTCCACAGGGGGCTTAGGTGGCTACACCTTC. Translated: CASSYSTGGLGGYTF.

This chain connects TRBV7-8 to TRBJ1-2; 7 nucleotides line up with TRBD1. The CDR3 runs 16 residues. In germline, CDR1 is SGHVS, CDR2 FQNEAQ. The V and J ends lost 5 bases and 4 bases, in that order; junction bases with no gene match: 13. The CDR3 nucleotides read TGTGCCAGCAGCCCCCGCCGACAGGGAGCTAGCTATGGCTACACCTTC. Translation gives CASSPRRQGASYGYTF.

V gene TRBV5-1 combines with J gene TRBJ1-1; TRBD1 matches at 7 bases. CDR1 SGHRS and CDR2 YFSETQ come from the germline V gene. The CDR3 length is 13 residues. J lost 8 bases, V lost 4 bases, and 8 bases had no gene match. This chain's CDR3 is CASSRGTDFEAFF. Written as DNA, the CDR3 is TGCGCCAGCAGCCGAGGGACAGACTTCGAAGCTTTCTTT.

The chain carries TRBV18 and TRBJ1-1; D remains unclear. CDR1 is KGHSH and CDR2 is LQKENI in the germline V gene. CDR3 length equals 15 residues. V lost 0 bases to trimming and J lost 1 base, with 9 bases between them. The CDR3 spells CASSPPLIKNTEAFF. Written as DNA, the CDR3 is TGTGCCAGCTCACCACCACTCATAAAGAACACTGAAGCTTTCTTT.

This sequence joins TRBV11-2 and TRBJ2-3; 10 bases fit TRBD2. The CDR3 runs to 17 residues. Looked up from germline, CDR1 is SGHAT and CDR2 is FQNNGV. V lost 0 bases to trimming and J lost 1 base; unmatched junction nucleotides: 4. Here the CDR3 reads CASSLDRTSGGTDTQYF. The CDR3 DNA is TGTGCCAGCAGCTTAGATCGAACTAGCGGGGGCACAGATACGCAGTATTTT.

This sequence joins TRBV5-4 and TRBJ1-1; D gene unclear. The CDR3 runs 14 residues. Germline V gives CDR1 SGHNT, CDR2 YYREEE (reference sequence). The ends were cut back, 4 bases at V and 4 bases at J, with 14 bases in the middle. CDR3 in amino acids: CASSLGVTATEAFF. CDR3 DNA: TGTGCCAGCAGCCTCGGGGTGACGGCCACTGAAGCTTTCTTT.

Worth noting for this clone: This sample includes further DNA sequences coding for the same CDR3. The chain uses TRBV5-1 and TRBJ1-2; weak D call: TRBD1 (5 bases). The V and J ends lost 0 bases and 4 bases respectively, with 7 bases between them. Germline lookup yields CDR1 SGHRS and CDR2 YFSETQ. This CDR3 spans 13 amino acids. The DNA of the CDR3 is TGCGCCAGCAGCTTGGGAAGGGGCTATGGCTACACCTTC. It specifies CASSLGRGYGYTF.

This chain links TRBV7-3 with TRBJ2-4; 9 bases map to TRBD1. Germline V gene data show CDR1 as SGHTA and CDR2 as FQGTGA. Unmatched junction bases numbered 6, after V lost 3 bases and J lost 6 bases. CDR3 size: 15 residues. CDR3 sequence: CASSLGQGGVNIQYF. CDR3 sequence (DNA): TGTGCCAGCAGCTTGGGACAGGGTGGAGTAAACATTCAGTACTTC. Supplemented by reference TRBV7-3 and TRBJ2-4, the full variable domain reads GAGVSQTPSNKVTEKGKYVELRCDPISGHTALYWYRQSLGQGPEFLIYFQGTGAADDSGLPNDRFFAVRPEGSVSTLKIQRTERGDSAVYLCASSLGQGGVNIQYFGAGTRLSVL.

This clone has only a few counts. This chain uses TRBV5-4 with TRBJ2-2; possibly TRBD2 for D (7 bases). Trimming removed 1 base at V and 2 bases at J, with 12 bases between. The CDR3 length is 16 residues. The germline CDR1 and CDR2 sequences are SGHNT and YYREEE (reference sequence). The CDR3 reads CASSLLGGPNTGELFF. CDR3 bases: TGTGCCAGCAGCTTGTTGGGGGGGCCCAACACCGGGGAGCTGTTTTTT.

Here the CDR3 DNA reads TGTGCCAGCAGTGACGCGGGGGGGCGGATGACCCAGTACTTC. It specifies CASSDAGGRMTQYF. J is TRBJ2-5 and V is TRBV2; 9 positions match TRBD2. The CDR3 consists of 14 residues. The germline CDR1 and CDR2 sequences are SNHLY and FYNNEI. Trimming at V came to 3 bases and at J to 7 bases, leaving 6 bases not matched to a gene.

The CDR3 nucleotides read TGTGCCAGCAGAGCACCAGGACTAGCGGTAACAGATACGCAGTATTTT. Its translation is CASRAPGLAVTDTQYF. The chain couples TRBV11-2 to TRBJ2-3; 10 nucleotides match TRBD2. The CDR3 runs to 16 residues. The J segment lost 3 bases and the V segment lost 6 bases, leaving 9 bases of the junction unmatched. Per germline, CDR1 SGHAT and CDR2 FQNNGV.

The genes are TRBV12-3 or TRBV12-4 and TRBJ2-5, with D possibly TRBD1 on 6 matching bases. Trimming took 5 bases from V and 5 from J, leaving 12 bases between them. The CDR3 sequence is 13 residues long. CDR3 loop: CASSAQGWETQYF. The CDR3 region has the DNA TGTGCCAGCAGTGCACAGGGTTGGGAGACCCAGTACTTC.

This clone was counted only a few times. In DNA, the CDR3 is TGCGCCAGCAGCCCCACCAAGGTACAGGGGGCAGCCGGGGAGCTGTTTTTT. Its translation is CASSPTKVQGAAGELFF. The chain links TRBV5-1 to TRBJ2-2; TRBD1 matches at 9 bases. CDR1 is SGHRS and CDR2 is YFSETQ in the germline V gene. The V gene end was trimmed by 4 bases and the J gene end by 6 bases; junction bases not matched to a gene: 13. This CDR3 comprises 17 residues.

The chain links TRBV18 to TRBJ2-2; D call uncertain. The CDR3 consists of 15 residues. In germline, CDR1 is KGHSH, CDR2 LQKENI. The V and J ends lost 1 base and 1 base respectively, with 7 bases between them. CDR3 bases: TGTGCCAGCTCACCACTCACGGGGAACACCGGGGAGCTGTTTTTT. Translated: CASSPLTGNTGELFF.

The CDR3 DNA sequence: TGTGCCACCAGCGGATTTAACCCGGACAGCACTAACTATGGCTACACCTTC. It translates to CATSGFNPDSTNYGYTF. The chain couples TRBV15 to TRBJ1-2; weak D call: TRBD1 (6 bases). Per the germline V gene, CDR1 is LNHNV and CDR2 is YYDKDF (reference sequence). The ends were cut back, 5 bases at V and 0 bases at J, with 19 bases in the middle. The CDR3 sequence is 17 residues long.

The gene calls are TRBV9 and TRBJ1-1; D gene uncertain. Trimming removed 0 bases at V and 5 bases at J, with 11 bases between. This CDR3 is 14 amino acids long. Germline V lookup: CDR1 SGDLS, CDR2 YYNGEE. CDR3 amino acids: CASSVGRVATEAFF. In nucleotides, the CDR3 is TGTGCCAGCAGCGTAGGGAGAGTGGCAACTGAAGCTTTCTTT. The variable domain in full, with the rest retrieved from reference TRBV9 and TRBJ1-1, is DSGVTQTPKHLITATGQRVTLRCSPRSGDLSVYWYQQSLDQGLQFLIQYYNGEERAKGNILERFSAQQFPDLHSELNLSSLELGDSALYFCASSVGRVATEAFFGQGTRLTVV.

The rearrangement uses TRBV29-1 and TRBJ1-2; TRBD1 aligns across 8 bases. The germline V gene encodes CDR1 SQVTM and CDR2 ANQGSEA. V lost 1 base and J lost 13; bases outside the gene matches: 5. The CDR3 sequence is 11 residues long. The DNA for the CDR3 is TGCAGCGTTGAAGGGACAGGGCCACGCACCTTC. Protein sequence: CSVEGTGPRTF.